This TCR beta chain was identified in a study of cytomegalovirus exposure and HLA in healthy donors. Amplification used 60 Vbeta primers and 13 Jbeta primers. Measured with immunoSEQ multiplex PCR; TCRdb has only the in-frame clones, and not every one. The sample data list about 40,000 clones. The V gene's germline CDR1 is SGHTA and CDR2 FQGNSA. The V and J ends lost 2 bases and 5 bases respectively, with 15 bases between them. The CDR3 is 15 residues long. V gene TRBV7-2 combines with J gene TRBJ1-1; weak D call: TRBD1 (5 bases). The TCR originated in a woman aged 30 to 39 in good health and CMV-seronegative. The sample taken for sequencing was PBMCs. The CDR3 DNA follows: TGTGCCAGCAGCTTAAGGTCGGCAGGGAGGACTGAAGCTTTCTTT. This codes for CASSLRSAGRTEAFF. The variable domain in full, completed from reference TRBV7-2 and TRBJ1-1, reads GAGVSQSPSNKVTEKGKDVELRCDPISGHTALYWYRQSLGQGLEFLIYFQGNSAPDKSGLPSDRFSAERTGGSVSTLTIQRTQQEDSAVYLCASSLRSAGRTEAFFGQGTRLTVV.